This record looks at one T cell receptor beta chain sequence and its context. The method was immunoSEQ multiplex PCR; TCRdb's version includes in-frame clones alone and lacks a portion of them. The table records fewer than 150,000 clones, approximately 84% of them present only once. This CDR3 region has 14 residues. In germline, CDR1 is SGHRS, CDR2 YFSETQ. V lost 0 bases to trimming and J lost 4 bases, with 10 bases between them. This entry comes from a study of blood T cell repertoires in COVID-19. Study at large: The United States, Italy and Spain supplied acute and convalescent COVID-19 samples.

The V and J genes are TRBV5-1 and TRBJ1-2, with TRBD1 as a possible D gene (5 bases). This TCR came from a woman under 40 who had recovered from COVID-19. The sample consisted of peripheral blood. CDR3 region: CASSLEGALYGYTF. CDR3 DNA sequence: TGCGCCAGCAGCTTGGAAGGGGCCCTCTATGGCTACACCTTC. The complete variable domain, with remaining parts taken from reference TRBV5-1 and TRBJ1-2, reads KAGVTQTPRYLIKTRGQQVTLSCSPISGHRSVSWYQQTPGQGLQFLFEYFSETQRNKGNFPGRFSGRQFSNSRSEMNVSTLELGDSALYLCASSLEGALYGYTFGSGTRLTVV.